This note documents a single T cell receptor (beta chain) sequence. Those enrolled, adults aged roughly 18 to 100 years, came from fewer than 25 US areas. Participant-given clinical history determined each cohort assignment. Study processing details: Cell counts per sample came from amplifying reference gene primers. Profiling relied on immunoSEQ multiplex PCR, and the TCRdb table lists in-frame clones only, not all of them. That table gives V, J and clone size, and the DNA gave D and trimming. Altogether some 260,000 clones are present, roughly 91% being singletons, with the ten largest covering about 9.3%. Germline V lookup: CDR1 SEHNR, CDR2 FQNEAQ (reference sequence). This CDR3 is built from 15 residues. V shed 1 base, J shed 9 bases, and the junction held 7 bases outside the gene matches. The data belong to a study of blood T cell repertoires in COVID-19. Across the study: Both acute and convalescent COVID-19 samples were obtained from the United States, Italy and Spain.

The clonotype was recovered from a man aged 35-49 years who had recovered from COVID-19. The rearrangement joins TRBV7-9 to TRBJ2-1, with 9 nucleotides matching TRBD2. Input material: PBMCs or T cells enriched from blood (not recorded which). CDR3: CASSLVLAGEGEQFF. The CDR3 region has the DNA TGTGCCAGCAGCTTAGTATTAGCGGGAGAGGGTGAGCAGTTCTTC.